Listed below are T cell receptor beta chains from one sample, sequenced in a study of CD8 T cells in ankylosing spondylitis. TCRdb redid the calling of the 5' RACE reads with MiXCR, one entry per CDR3 protein. The sample has around 150,000 distinct CDR3 sequences, roughly 31% seen once. The sequencing input was synovial fluid, either unsorted or a sorted T cell fraction (not recorded which). The source is a male donor with ankylosing spondylitis. The CDR3 runs from the conserved cysteine through the conserved F or W. Each record gives: clone size, V gene, D gene, J gene, CDR3 DNA, CDR3 protein. D genes are given only for firm matches. Not all rows give a size; the values are once, few, many and, for expanded clones, a class.

abundance: .
v_gene: TRBV4-2
d_gene: .
j_gene: TRBJ1-4
CDR3nt: TGTGCCAGCAGCCCTAATAACCGACAGGTTGGGTCTAATGAAAAACTGTTTTTT
CDR3aa: CASSPNNRQVGSNEKLFF

abundance: many
v_gene: TRBV21-1
d_gene: .
j_gene: TRBJ2-4
CDR3nt: TGTGCCAGCAGCGACCGGGAGGGCGCCCCAGCCAAAAACATTCAGTACTTC
CDR3aa: CASSDREGAPAKNIQYF

abundance: .
v_gene: TRBV7-8
d_gene: TRBD1
j_gene: TRBJ1-1
CDR3nt: TGTGCCAGCAGCTTACTCGGCCTGACAGGGGAAACTGAAGCTTTCTTT
CDR3aa: CASSLLGLTGETEAFF

abundance: few
v_gene: TRBV20-1
d_gene: TRBD2
j_gene: TRBJ2-1
CDR3nt: TGCAGTGCTAGAGAGCCTAGCGGCTACAATGAGCAGTTCTTC
CDR3aa: CSAREPSGYNEQFF

abundance: .
v_gene: TRBV12-3/TRBV12-4
d_gene: TRBD1
j_gene: TRBJ1-1
CDR3nt: TGTGCCAGCAGTAACAGGGGGGCGAACACTGAAGCTTTCTTT
CDR3aa: CASSNRGANTEAFF

abundance: many
v_gene: TRBV18
d_gene: .
j_gene: TRBJ2-4
CDR3nt: TGTGCCAGCTCACCACAGGACCCCCCAGTTCAGTACTTC
CDR3aa: CASSPQDPPVQYF

abundance: .
v_gene: TRBV2
d_gene: TRBD2
j_gene: TRBJ2-1
CDR3nt: TGTGCCAGTAGACTAGCGGGACAGTACAATGAGCAGTTCTTC
CDR3aa: CASRLAGQYNEQFF

abundance: .
v_gene: TRBV7-2
d_gene: .
j_gene: TRBJ2-2
CDR3nt: TGTGCCAGCAGCGCACCAGGGGTTTCAACCGGGGAGCTGTTTTTT
CDR3aa: CASSAPGVSTGELFF

abundance: .
v_gene: TRBV7-2
d_gene: .
j_gene: TRBJ1-5
CDR3nt: TGTGCCAGCAGCTTCATGACAGTCAATCAGCCCCAGCATTTT
CDR3aa: CASSFMTVNQPQHF

abundance: .
v_gene: TRBV20-1
d_gene: TRBD1
j_gene: TRBJ2-7
CDR3nt: TGCAGTGCACAAGGACAGGGGGGGGTCGGCGAGCAGTACTTC
CDR3aa: CSAQGQGGVGEQYF

abundance: few
v_gene: TRBV9
d_gene: TRBD2
j_gene: TRBJ2-5
CDR3nt: TGTGCCAGCAGCGTAGTCGGGACTATGGGAGAGACCCAGTACTTC
CDR3aa: CASSVVGTMGETQYF

abundance: few
v_gene: TRBV5-1
d_gene: TRBD1
j_gene: TRBJ2-7
CDR3nt: TGCGCCAGCAGCTTGTTGGGACAGGGGTACGAGCAGTACTTC
CDR3aa: CASSLLGQGYEQYF

abundance: .
v_gene: TRBV30
d_gene: .
j_gene: TRBJ1-5
CDR3nt: TGTGCCTGGAGTGTACGAGGGGTTAGCAATCAGCCCCAGCATTTT
CDR3aa: CAWSVRGVSNQPQHF

abundance: few
v_gene: TRBV5-1
d_gene: .
j_gene: TRBJ2-5
CDR3nt: TGCGCCAGCAGCTTGGGTGCTTTTCAGGAGACCCAGTACTTC
CDR3aa: CASSLGAFQETQYF

abundance: medium-sized
v_gene: TRBV5-5
d_gene: .
j_gene: TRBJ2-7
CDR3nt: TGTGCCAGCAGCGTCTCCTACGAGCAGTACTTC
CDR3aa: CASSVSYEQYF

abundance: few
v_gene: TRBV7-2
d_gene: .
j_gene: TRBJ2-5
CDR3nt: TGTGCCAGCAGCTCGGGGCGCCAAGAGACCCAGTACTTC
CDR3aa: CASSSGRQETQYF

abundance: .
v_gene: TRBV3-1
d_gene: TRBD1
j_gene: TRBJ2-7
CDR3nt: TGTGCCAGCAGCCACCCCGGACAGGGATCTAACGAGCAGTACTTC
CDR3aa: CASSHPGQGSNEQYF

abundance: .
v_gene: TRBV12-3/TRBV12-4
d_gene: .
j_gene: TRBJ1-1
CDR3nt: TGTGCCAGCAGTTTAGGAGGGGGTGGGAACACTGAAGCTTTCTTT
CDR3aa: CASSLGGGGNTEAFF

abundance: .
v_gene: TRBV5-1
d_gene: TRBD1
j_gene: TRBJ1-3
CDR3nt: TGCGCCAGCAGCTTGTCCCCGACAGGGGTTGGAAACACCATATATTTT
CDR3aa: CASSLSPTGVGNTIYF

abundance: few
v_gene: TRBV18
d_gene: .
j_gene: TRBJ1-1
CDR3nt: TGTGCCAGCTCACCACCTGGCCCTCTGAGGAACACTGAAGCTTTCTTT
CDR3aa: CASSPPGPLRNTEAFF

abundance: few
v_gene: TRBV20-1
d_gene: .
j_gene: TRBJ1-1
CDR3nt: TGCAGTGCTAGACCGCTTCACGGGGGTGGGACTTTCTTT
CDR3aa: CSARPLHGGGTFF

abundance: .
v_gene: TRBV6-5
d_gene: TRBD1
j_gene: TRBJ2-5
CDR3nt: TGTGCCAGCAGTTGGACACAGGACAGGCAAGAGACCCAGTACTTC
CDR3aa: CASSWTQDRQETQYF

abundance: many
v_gene: TRBV4-1
d_gene: .
j_gene: TRBJ1-1
CDR3nt: TGCGCCAGCAGCCAATTGGGGCGGGAAACTGAAGCTTTCTTT
CDR3aa: CASSQLGRETEAFF

abundance: few
v_gene: TRBV28
d_gene: TRBD1
j_gene: TRBJ2-7
CDR3nt: TGTGCCAGCAGTCCCCCGGACAGGGAGTTCTACGAGCAGTACTTC
CDR3aa: CASSPPDREFYEQYF

abundance: .
v_gene: TRBV21-1
d_gene: .
j_gene: TRBJ2-4
CDR3nt: TGTGCCAGCAGCAGACCCAGGGAGGAAAACATTCAGTACTTC
CDR3aa: CASSRPREENIQYF

abundance: .
v_gene: TRBV6-2/TRBV6-3
d_gene: TRBD1
j_gene: TRBJ2-3
CDR3nt: TGTGCCAGCAACAGGGGCAAAGATACGCAGTATTTT
CDR3aa: CASNRGKDTQYF

abundance: once
v_gene: TRBV24-1
d_gene: TRBD1
j_gene: TRBJ2-2
CDR3nt: TGTGCCACCAGTCCAACAGGGGTGAGCACCGGGGAGCTGTTTTTT
CDR3aa: CATSPTGVSTGELFF

abundance: .
v_gene: TRBV29-1
d_gene: .
j_gene: TRBJ2-5
CDR3nt: TGCAGCGACTACCCCCCAGGAGGGACCCAGTACTTC
CDR3aa: CSDYPPGGTQYF

abundance: .
v_gene: TRBV29-1
d_gene: .
j_gene: TRBJ2-2
CDR3nt: TGCAGCGTCGCCAGGGGGAACACCGGGGAGCTGTTTTTT
CDR3aa: CSVARGNTGELFF

abundance: .
v_gene: TRBV20-1
d_gene: .
j_gene: TRBJ1-5
CDR3nt: TGCAGTGCTCCTTTGGTGAGGGACTTCCTAAATCAGCCCCAGCATTTT
CDR3aa: CSAPLVRDFLNQPQHF

abundance: once
v_gene: TRBV2
d_gene: TRBD2
j_gene: TRBJ2-7
CDR3nt: TGTGCCAGCAGTGAAGGGGCTAGCGGGCCCCGGGAGCAGTACTTC
CDR3aa: CASSEGASGPREQYF

abundance: many
v_gene: TRBV4-2
d_gene: .
j_gene: TRBJ2-3
CDR3nt: TGTGCCAGCAGGGGGGGGGGGCTTCACACAGATACGCAGTATTTT
CDR3aa: CASRGGGLHTDTQYF

abundance: .
v_gene: TRBV20-1
d_gene: .
j_gene: TRBJ1-5
CDR3nt: TGCAGTGCTGGCCGCACAGGTAGAGGGACCAATCAGCCCCAGCATTTT
CDR3aa: CSAGRTGRGTNQPQHF

abundance: .
v_gene: TRBV7-2
d_gene: .
j_gene: TRBJ1-4
CDR3nt: TGTGCCAGCAGCTTAGTTGGGACAACGAGTGAAAAACTGTTTTTT
CDR3aa: CASSLVGTTSEKLFF

abundance: few
v_gene: TRBV29-1
d_gene: TRBD1
j_gene: TRBJ1-1
CDR3nt: TGCAGCGTTGTAGTGTCCGGACAGGAGAACACTGAAGCTTTCTTT
CDR3aa: CSVVVSGQENTEAFF

abundance: few
v_gene: TRBV29-1
d_gene: .
j_gene: TRBJ1-1
CDR3nt: TGCAGCGTTGTGGTGGGTACTGAAGCTTTCTTT
CDR3aa: CSVVVGTEAFF

abundance: few
v_gene: TRBV29-1
d_gene: TRBD1
j_gene: TRBJ1-2
CDR3nt: TGCAGCGTCGCCAGGGGGGACGGGTGGGGCTACACCTTC
CDR3aa: CSVARGDGWGYTF

abundance: .
v_gene: TRBV28
d_gene: .
j_gene: TRBJ2-1
CDR3nt: TGTGCCACCAGAACCGGGACGGTCTCTAGCGAGAGGGCTGTTAATGAGCAGTTCTTC
CDR3aa: CATRTGTVSSERAVNEQFF

abundance: .
v_gene: TRBV12-3/TRBV12-4
d_gene: .
j_gene: TRBJ2-5
CDR3nt: TGTGCCAGCAGTCCCCGGACGGGAGTAGGGGAGACCCAGTACTTC
CDR3aa: CASSPRTGVGETQYF

abundance: once
v_gene: TRBV28
d_gene: TRBD1
j_gene: TRBJ2-7
CDR3nt: TGTGCCAGCAGCACCCCGGGACAGAGTTATGCCTACGAGCAGTACTTC
CDR3aa: CASSTPGQSYAYEQYF

abundance: .
v_gene: TRBV7-2
d_gene: .
j_gene: TRBJ2-7
CDR3nt: TGTGCCAGCAGCCAAGTTAGGGGCCTTAACTACGAGCAGTACTTC
CDR3aa: CASSQVRGLNYEQYF

abundance: .
v_gene: TRBV7-2
d_gene: TRBD2
j_gene: TRBJ2-7
CDR3nt: TGTGCCAGCAGCTTAGGACTAGCGAGCGAGCAGTACTTC
CDR3aa: CASSLGLASEQYF

abundance: .
v_gene: TRBV27
d_gene: .
j_gene: TRBJ2-7
CDR3nt: TGTGCCAGCAGTTTTGCAGGGGCCGGGCCGCCCTACGAGCAGTACTTC
CDR3aa: CASSFAGAGPPYEQYF

abundance: .
v_gene: TRBV6-5
d_gene: TRBD2
j_gene: TRBJ2-1
CDR3nt: TGTGCCAGCAGTTACTCTCCTCCGGGGGGGTTCTACAATGAGCAGTTCTTC
CDR3aa: CASSYSPPGGFYNEQFF

abundance: once
v_gene: TRBV28
d_gene: .
j_gene: TRBJ2-3
CDR3nt: TGTGCCAGCACCATCTCTACAGATACGCAGTATTTT
CDR3aa: CASTISTDTQYF

abundance: .
v_gene: TRBV29-1
d_gene: .
j_gene: TRBJ2-7
CDR3nt: TGCAGCGCTCGGACAGAGACAAACGAGCAGTACTTC
CDR3aa: CSARTETNEQYF

abundance: .
v_gene: TRBV5-6
d_gene: TRBD2
j_gene: TRBJ2-7
CDR3nt: TGTGCCAGCAGCTCACTGCTAGCGGGAGGCGCCTACGAGCAGTACTTC
CDR3aa: CASSSLLAGGAYEQYF

abundance: .
v_gene: TRBV5-4
d_gene: .
j_gene: TRBJ1-1
CDR3nt: TGTGCCAGCAGCTTGGAGAGCCTCGGGACTGAAGCTTTCTTT
CDR3aa: CASSLESLGTEAFF